Each of the 30 T cell receptor beta chains below was sequenced from the same sample in a study of regulatory T cells in long-lasting Graves disease. Both iRepertoire HTBI primers and Arm-PCR of CDR3 regions were used to build the TCR beta libraries. From the multiplex PCR reads, TCRdb called clonotypes with MiXCR, one entry per CDR3 protein. The sample holds a few hundred thousand distinct CDR3 sequences; around a fifth are singletons and the top ten take around 13%. Time point in this sample: persistent/refractory GD, antithyroid drugs over 5 years with positive TRAb. After RNA was extracted from PBMCs, the TCR library was made from it. Sequencing was performed on peripheral blood mononuclear cells (PBMCs), taken when the disease was refractory, from a patient treated with antithyroid drugs. These receptors were obtained from a female donor with Graves disease.

The chain uses TRBV11-2 and TRBJ2-2; D unclear. The V end was cut by 1 base, the J end by 4 bases, with 13 bases between. The CDR3 consists of 16 residues. Per germline, CDR1 SGHAT and CDR2 FQNNGV. Here the CDR3 DNA reads TGTGCCAGCAGCTTAGTACCGGACCAGGTCACCGGGGAGCTGTTTTTT. Translating gives CASSLVPDQVTGELFF.

This clonotype came up a few times. V is TRBV7-9 and J is TRBJ2-5, with D maybe TRBD2 (7 bases). This CDR3 has 14 amino acids. Germline V gene data show CDR1 as SEHNR and CDR2 as FQNEAQ (reference sequence). V gave up 1 base and J gave up 6 bases, with 12 bases separating them. The CDR3 DNA reads TGTGCCAGCAGCTTAGGAGCCGGGGGGCAGACCCAGTACTTC. Translation gives CASSLGAGGQTQYF.

This chain joins TRBV20-1 and TRBJ1-1; D uncertain. Germline CDR1 is DFQATT and CDR2 is SNEGSKA (reference sequence). The CDR3 totals 12 residues. Deletions cut 6 bases from V and 1 base from J, with 9 bases between. The CDR3 is CSAQIPNTEAFF. CDR3 DNA: TGCAGTGCCCAAATCCCGAACACTGAAGCTTTCTTT.

A few counts support this clonotype. This chain uses TRBV6-1 with TRBJ2-2; 7 bases are a match to TRBD1. The CDR3 is 14 residues long. Per the germline V gene, CDR1 is MNHNS and CDR2 is SASEGT. V lost 6 bases, J lost 2 bases, and 3 bases stayed unmatched. DNA for the CDR3: TGTGCCAGCAGCCGGGACAGTAACACCGGGGAGCTGTTTTTT. This sequence encodes CASSRDSNTGELFF.

The CDR3 sequence: CSASPPETVGGEQYF. CDR3 nucleotide sequence: TGCAGTGCTTCACCTCCAGAGACAGTCGGGGGGGAGCAGTACTTC. The rearrangement joins TRBV20-1 to TRBJ2-7; the match to TRBD2 covers 7 bases. CDR1 is DFQATT and CDR2 is SNEGSKA in the germline V gene (reference sequence). J gave up 7 bases and V 5 bases, and 17 bases lay outside the gene matches. The CDR3 extends over 15 amino acids.

In its sample, this clonotype was seen many times. The chain is built from TRBV7-6 and TRBJ2-5; 11 bases align to TRBD1. The V gene's germline CDR1 is SGHVS and CDR2 FNYEAQ. This CDR3 comprises 16 residues. With V trimmed by 0 bases and J by 5 bases, 5 bases remained unmatched. This CDR3 is CASSLARGQGVETQYF. The CDR3 bases are TGTGCCAGCAGCTTAGCGCGGGGACAGGGGGTCGAGACCCAGTACTTC.

There are many counts of this clonotype. The chain carries TRBV11-2 and TRBJ1-2; D gene uncertain. V was trimmed by 3 bases and J by 8 bases, leaving 13 bases between them. Germline loops: CDR1 SGHAT, CDR2 FQNNGV. The CDR3 covers 13 residues. The CDR3 sequence is CASSFGVGGGYTF. The CDR3 nucleotides are TGTGCCAGCAGCTTTGGAGTGGGTGGCGGCTACACCTTC.

This clonotype was found a few times. The chain joins TRBV14 to TRBJ2-2; D might be TRBD1 or TRBD2, each matching 5 bases. Germline assignment: CDR1 SGHDN and CDR2 FVKESK. Deletions cut 1 base from V and 6 bases from J, with 9 bases between. The CDR3 is 14 residues long. The CDR3 is CASSQGRGAGELFF. CDR3 nucleotide sequence: TGTGCCAGCAGCCAAGGCCGGGGCGCCGGGGAGCTGTTTTTT.

The rearrangement joins TRBV6-5 to TRBJ1-1; D not certain. The V end lost 4 bases, the J end lost 0 bases, and 6 bases lay between the germline ends. The germline V gene encodes CDR1 MNHEY and CDR2 SVGAGI. The CDR3 runs to 13 residues. The CDR3 here is CASSWSLNTEAFF. DNA for the CDR3: TGTGCCAGCAGTTGGTCCCTGAACACTGAAGCTTTCTTT.

This clonotype was seen at least ten times. The rearrangement links TRBV12-3 or TRBV12-4 to TRBJ2-7; D unclear. Between the trimmed V and J ends, which lost 6 bases and 1 base, there was a span of 10 bases. The CDR3 extends over 13 amino acids. The CDR3 loop is CASSSGPSYEQYF. The CDR3 DNA reads TGTGCCAGCAGCTCCGGGCCATCCTACGAGCAGTACTTC.

This clonotype was observed many times. The rearrangement joins TRBV11-2 to TRBJ1-2; the D is unclear. CDR3 length: 13 residues. Germline V gene lookup returns CDR1 SGHAT and CDR2 FQNNGV. V lost 6 bases and J 5 bases, leaving 13 bases between the germline ends. Written as DNA, the CDR3 is TGTGCCAGCAGTTCTGACCGGCTATATGGCTACACCTTC. This encodes CASSSDRLYGYTF.

This chain connects TRBV19 to TRBJ1-2; 10 nucleotides align to TRBD1. This CDR3 spans 14 amino acids. J lost 8 bases, V lost 6 bases, and 9 bases had no gene match. Germline CDR1 reads LNHDA; CDR2 reads SQIVND (reference sequence). The CDR3 DNA follows: TGTGCCAGTAGCCCCGACAGGGGGCAAGGGGGCTACACCTTC. This codes for CASSPDRGQGGYTF. The full variable domain, completed using reference TRBV19 and TRBJ1-2, is DGGITQSPKYLFRKEGQNVTLSCEQNLNHDAMYWYRQDPGQGLRLIYYSQIVNDFQKGDIAEGYSVSREKKESFPLTVTSAQKNPTAFYLCASSPDRGQGGYTFGSGTRLTVV.

There are many counts of this clonotype. The gene calls are TRBV20-1 and TRBJ1-2; 7 bases fit TRBD1. V shed 6 bases, J shed 6 bases, and the junction held 4 bases outside the gene matches. CDR1 and CDR2 (germline): DFQATT, SNEGSKA (reference sequence). The CDR3 covers 11 residues. The CDR3 here is CSATQGNGYTF. The CDR3 nucleotides read TGCAGTGCAACACAGGGGAATGGCTACACCTTC.

J is TRBJ2-3 and V is TRBV4-1, with 9 nucleotides matching TRBD2. The CDR3 is 16 amino acids. The V segment lost 0 bases and the J segment 0 bases; nucleotides outside the gene matches: 1. CDR1 is MGHRA and CDR2 is YSYEKL in the germline V gene. CDR3 amino acids: CASSQELAGSTDTQYF. In DNA, the CDR3 is TGCGCCAGCAGCCAAGAACTAGCGGGCAGCACAGATACGCAGTATTTT.

J is TRBJ1-1 and V is TRBV30; 10 bases are shared with TRBD1. This CDR3 spans 16 amino acids. V lost 8 bases to trimming and J lost 5 bases; unmatched junction nucleotides: 17. Per the germline V gene, CDR1 is GTSNPN and CDR2 is SVGIG (reference sequence). CDR3 amino acids: CARKTPGQGFGTEAFF. The CDR3 nucleotides read TGTGCCCGTAAAACCCCGGGACAGGGGTTCGGGACTGAAGCTTTCTTT.

There are many counts of this clonotype. CDR3 protein: CASSFLDIQYF. The DNA of the CDR3 is TGTGCCAGCAGTTTTTTAGACATTCAGTACTTC. V and J are TRBV12-3 or TRBV12-4 and TRBJ2-4; D gene ambiguous. V was trimmed by 3 bases and J by 8 bases, leaving 5 bases between them. There are 11 residues in the CDR3.

This chain connects TRBV7-2 to TRBJ2-3; perhaps D is TRBD1 or TRBD2 (6 bases each). This CDR3 comprises 17 residues. Trimming took off 1 base at V and 6 bases at J, with 20 bases between the two ends. CDR1 is SGHTA and CDR2 is FQGNSA in the germline V gene. CDR3 loop: CASSLGGAHGYGDTQYF. DNA of the CDR3: TGTGCCAGCAGCTTAGGGGGGGCCCATGGTTACGGGGATACGCAGTATTTT.

In its sample, this clonotype was seen a few times. One end of the junction is discordant with germline, which a read error may explain. The V gene is TRBV12-3 or TRBV12-4, the J gene TRBJ1-4; TRBD1 aligns across 9 bases. CDR3 length: 15 amino acids. This chain's CDR3 is CASSFWDRANKKLFF. DNA for the CDR3: TGTGCCAGCAGTTTTTGGGACAGGGCTAATAAAAAACTGTTTTTT.

The chain uses TRBV10-3 and TRBJ2-7; tentative D call: TRBD2 (5 bases). There are 14 residues in the CDR3. Germline CDR1 and CDR2: ENHRY and SYGVKD. The V end was cut by 4 bases, the J end by 0 bases, with 10 bases between. The CDR3 DNA reads TGTGCCATCAGTGGAGGGAGAAGCTCCTACGAGCAGTACTTC. Encoded protein: CAISGGRSSYEQYF.

This clonotype turned up a few times. This chain connects TRBV25-1 to TRBJ2-2; a weak D match, TRBD1 (7 bases). The CDR3 covers 15 residues. Germline-derived CDR1 and CDR2 are MGHDK and SYGVNS. V was clipped by 5 bases and J by 5 bases, with 15 bases between them. Here the CDR3 DNA reads TGTGCCAGCAGTCCCTCAGGGGGGTCGACCGGGGAGCTGTTTTTT. Its translation is CASSPSGGSTGELFF.

This clonotype was observed many times. The chain links TRBV24-1 to TRBJ1-5; D gene unclear. The germline CDR1 and CDR2 sequences are KGHDR and SFDVKD. The CDR3 is 15 residues long. The V and J ends lost 3 bases and 2 bases respectively, with 10 bases between them. CDR3 sequence (DNA): TGTGCCACCAGTGATCGGGGAGGTGGCAATCAGCCCCAGCATTTT. This gives the protein CATSDRGGGNQPQHF.

This chain links TRBV15 with TRBJ2-6, with D hard to call. The CDR3 runs to 17 residues. The germline V gene has CDR1 LNHNV and CDR2 YYDKDF (reference sequence). The germline V and J ends were trimmed by 0 bases and 0 bases, with 9 bases remaining between them. The CDR3 DNA reads TGTGCCACCAGCAGAGATCTGGGTCTCTCTGGGGCCAACGTCCTGACTTTC. It yields the protein CATSRDLGLSGANVLTF.

The table lists this clonotype with many counts. The chain has TRBV20-1 and TRBJ1-6; D unresolved. Germline V CDR1 and CDR2: DFQATT, SNEGSKA (reference sequence). Trimming took off 6 bases at V and 13 bases at J, with 13 bases between the two ends. This CDR3 spans 11 amino acids. CDR3 sequence: CSARTTGPLHF. CDR3 in DNA: TGCAGTGCAAGGACCACCGGGCCCCTCCACTTT.

Of note for this clonotype: This may arise from a read error, as a much more abundant clone is one base away. Because the CDR3 is missing its conserved closing phenylalanine or tryptophan, this is likely a read error. The rearrangement links TRBV7-2 to TRBJ1-3; no clear D. Trimming took 5 bases from V and 7 from J, leaving 12 bases between them. The CDR3 is 13 amino acids. Germline lookup yields CDR1 SGHTA and CDR2 FQGNSA. The CDR3 bases are TGTGCCAGCAGCCCCTCCATAGGGAACACCATATATTCT. Translation: CASSPSIGNTIYS.

In its sample, this clonotype was seen once. CDR3 sequence reads: CASSVSKREELGANVLTF. The CDR3 coding sequence is TGTGCCAGCAGCGTATCCAAGCGGGAGGAACTTGGGGCCAACGTCCTGACTTTC. This chain connects TRBV9 to TRBJ2-6, with 9 bases matching TRBD2. Germline values: CDR1 SGDLS, CDR2 YYNGEE. The CDR3 totals 18 residues. Germline trimming cut 1 base from V and 3 bases from J; bases unmatched to any gene: 8.

This clonotype showed up many times. The V gene is TRBV11-3, the J gene TRBJ2-5, with TRBD2 as a possible D gene (6 bases). V shed 4 bases and J shed 4 bases, with 13 bases lying between them. The CDR3 extends over 14 amino acids. Germline values: CDR1 SGHNT, CDR2 YENEEA. As DNA, the CDR3 is TGTGCCAGCAGCTCACGTGGAGGGAGAGAGACCCAGTACTTC. Its protein product is CASSSRGGRETQYF.

The chain carries TRBV6-1 and TRBJ2-2, with 8 bases matching TRBD2. Per germline, CDR1 MNHNS and CDR2 SASEGT. This CDR3 is 14 amino acids long. V dropped 5 bases and J dropped 3; count of bases not matched to a gene: 2. CDR3 residues: CASSPGLDTGELFF. The CDR3 coding sequence is TGTGCCAGCAGTCCGGGACTAGACACCGGGGAGCTGTTTTTT.

The V call is TRBV6-1, the J call TRBJ2-4, with a possible D match to TRBD1 (6 bases). The CDR3 runs 17 residues. The germline CDR1 and CDR2 sequences are MNHNS and SASEGT. The germline V and J ends were trimmed by 3 bases and 4 bases, with 19 bases remaining between them. The CDR3 region has the DNA TGTGCCAGCAGTGATGTTTTGAGGGGGAGTTCAAAAAACATTCAGTACTTC. Its translation: CASSDVLRGSSKNIQYF.

This clonotype has a count of ten or more. The CDR3 sequence is CAWLTTPDEQYF. CDR3 nucleotide sequence: TGTGCCTGGCTTACCACCCCTGACGAGCAGTACTTC. V usage is TRBV30 and J usage is TRBJ2-7; no reliable D call. Germline CDR1 and CDR2: GTSNPN and SVGIG (reference sequence). The CDR3 has 12 residues. V lost 5 bases, J lost 5 bases, and 13 bases lay in between.

The chain is built from TRBV18 and TRBJ2-7, with TRBD1 identical over 9 bases. The CDR3 is made up of 14 amino acids. Trimming at V came to 3 bases and at J to 3 bases, leaving 3 bases not matched to a gene. The germline gives CDR1 KGHSH, CDR2 LQKENI. CDR3 sequence (DNA): TGTGCCAGCTCACCTGAGACAGGGGGCTACGAGCAGTACTTC. Translated: CASSPETGGYEQYF.